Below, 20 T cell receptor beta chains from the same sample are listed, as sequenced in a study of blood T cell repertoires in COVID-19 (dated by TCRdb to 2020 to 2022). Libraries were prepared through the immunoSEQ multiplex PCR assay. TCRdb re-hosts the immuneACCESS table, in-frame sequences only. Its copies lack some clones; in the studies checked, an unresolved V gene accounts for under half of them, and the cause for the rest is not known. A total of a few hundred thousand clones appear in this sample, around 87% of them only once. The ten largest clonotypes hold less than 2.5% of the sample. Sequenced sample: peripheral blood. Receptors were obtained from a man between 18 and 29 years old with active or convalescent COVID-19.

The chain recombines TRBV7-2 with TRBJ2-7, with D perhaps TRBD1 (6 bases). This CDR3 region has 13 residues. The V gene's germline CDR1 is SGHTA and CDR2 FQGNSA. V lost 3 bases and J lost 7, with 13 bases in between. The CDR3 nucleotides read TGTGCCAGCAGCTTTTCCGGGACAAGTGAGCAGTACTTC. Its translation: CASSFSGTSEQYF. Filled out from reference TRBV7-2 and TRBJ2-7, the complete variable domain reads GAGVSQSPSNKVTEKGKDVELRCDPISGHTALYWYRQSLGQGLEFLIYFQGNSAPDKSGLPSDRFSAERTGGSVSTLTIQRTQQEDSAVYLCASSFSGTSEQYFGPGTRLTVT.

CDR3 nucleotide sequence: TGTGCCAGCAGCCTACCCCGGGGTAAAGCCTTCGAGGAGCAGTTCTTC. As protein: CASSLPRGKAFEEQFF. V and J are TRBV11-2 and TRBJ2-1; a weak D match, TRBD2 (5 bases). Trimming cost V 5 bases and J 10 bases, with 24 bases left between them. CDR1 and CDR2 (germline): SGHAT, FQNNGV. The CDR3 loop spans 16 amino acids.

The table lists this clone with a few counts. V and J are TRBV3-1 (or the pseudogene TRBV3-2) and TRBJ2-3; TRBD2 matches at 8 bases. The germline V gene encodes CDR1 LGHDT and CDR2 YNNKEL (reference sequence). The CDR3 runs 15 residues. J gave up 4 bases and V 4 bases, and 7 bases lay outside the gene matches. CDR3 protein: CASSRPGLEADTQYF. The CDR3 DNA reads TGTGCCAGCAGCCGTCCGGGACTAGAGGCAGATACGCAGTATTTT.

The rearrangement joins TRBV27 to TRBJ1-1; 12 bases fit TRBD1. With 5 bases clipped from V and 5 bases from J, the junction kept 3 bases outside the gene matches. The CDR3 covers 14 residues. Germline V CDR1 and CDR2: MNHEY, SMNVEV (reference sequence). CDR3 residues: CASSRDRGLTEAFF. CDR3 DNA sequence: TGTGCCAGCAGTAGGGACAGGGGGCTTACTGAAGCTTTCTTT.

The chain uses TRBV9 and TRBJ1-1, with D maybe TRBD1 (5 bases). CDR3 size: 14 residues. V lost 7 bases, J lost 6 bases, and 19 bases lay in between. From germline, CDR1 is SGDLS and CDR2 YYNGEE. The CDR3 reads CASSPWGSEPEAFF. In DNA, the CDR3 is TGTGCCAGCTCCCCTTGGGGCAGCGAGCCTGAAGCTTTCTTT.

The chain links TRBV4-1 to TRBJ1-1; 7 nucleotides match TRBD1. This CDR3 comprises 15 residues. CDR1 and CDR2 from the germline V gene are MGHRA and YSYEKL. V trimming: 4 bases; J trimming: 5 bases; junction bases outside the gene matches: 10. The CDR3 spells CASSPKDRAGTEAFF. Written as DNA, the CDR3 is TGCGCCAGCAGCCCGAAAGACAGGGCGGGAACTGAAGCTTTCTTT.

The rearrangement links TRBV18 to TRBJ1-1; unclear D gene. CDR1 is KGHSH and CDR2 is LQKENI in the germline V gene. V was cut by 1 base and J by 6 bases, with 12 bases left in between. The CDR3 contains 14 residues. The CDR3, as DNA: TGTGCCAGCTCACCACGTCCAATCTCGGCTGAAGCTTTCTTT. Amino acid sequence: CASSPRPISAEAFF.

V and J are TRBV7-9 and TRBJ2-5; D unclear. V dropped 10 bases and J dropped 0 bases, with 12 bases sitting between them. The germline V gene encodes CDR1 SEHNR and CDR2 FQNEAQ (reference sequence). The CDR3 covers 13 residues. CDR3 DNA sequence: TGTGCCAACTCTAGAGCGTACCAAGAGACCCAGTACTTC. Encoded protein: CANSRAYQETQYF.

This CDR3 reads CASSEALGVKANEKLFF. The CDR3 bases are TGTGCCAGCAGTGAAGCCTTAGGGGTAAAGGCTAATGAAAAACTGTTTTTT. The rearrangement joins TRBV2 to TRBJ1-4; maybe TRBD1 (5 bases). CDR3 size: 17 residues. The V and J ends lost 0 bases and 3 bases respectively, with 14 bases between them. CDR1 and CDR2 from the germline V gene are SNHLY and FYNNEI. Supplemented by reference TRBV2 and TRBJ1-4, the full variable domain reads EPEVTQTPSHQVTQMGQEVILRCVPISNHLYFYWYRQILGQKVEFLVSFYNNEISEKSEIFDDQFSVERPDGSNFTLKIRSTKLEDSAMYFCASSEALGVKANEKLFFGSGTQLSVL.

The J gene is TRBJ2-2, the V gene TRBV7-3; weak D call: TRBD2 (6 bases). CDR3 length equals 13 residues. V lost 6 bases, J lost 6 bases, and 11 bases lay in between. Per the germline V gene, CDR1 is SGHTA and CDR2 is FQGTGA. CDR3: CASSRGGAGELFF. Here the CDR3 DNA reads TGTGCCAGCAGTAGAGGAGGGGCCGGGGAGCTGTTTTTT. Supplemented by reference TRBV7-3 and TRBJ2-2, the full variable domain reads GAGVSQTPSNKVTEKGKYVELRCDPISGHTALYWYRQSLGQGPEFLIYFQGTGAADDSGLPNDRFFAVRPEGSVSTLKIQRTERGDSAVYLCASSRGGAGELFFGEGSRLTVL.

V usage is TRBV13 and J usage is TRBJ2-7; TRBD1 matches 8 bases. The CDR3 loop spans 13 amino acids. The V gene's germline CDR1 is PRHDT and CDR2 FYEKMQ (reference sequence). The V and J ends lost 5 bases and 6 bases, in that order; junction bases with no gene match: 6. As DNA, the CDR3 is TGTGCCAGCAGCCCTATTACAGGGGGCGAGCAGTACTTC. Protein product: CASSPITGGEQYF.

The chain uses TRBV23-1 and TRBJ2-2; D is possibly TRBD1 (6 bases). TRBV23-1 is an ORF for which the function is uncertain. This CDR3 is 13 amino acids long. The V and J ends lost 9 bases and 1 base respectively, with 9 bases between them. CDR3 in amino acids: CARQGENTGELFF. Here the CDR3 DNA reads TGCGCCAGACAGGGAGAGAACACCGGGGAGCTGTTTTTT.

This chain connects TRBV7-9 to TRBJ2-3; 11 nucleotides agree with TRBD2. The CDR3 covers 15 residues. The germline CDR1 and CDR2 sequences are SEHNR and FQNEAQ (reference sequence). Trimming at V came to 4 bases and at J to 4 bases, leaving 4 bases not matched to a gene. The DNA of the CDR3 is TGTGCCAGCAGCTCCCGGACTAGCGGGTCAGATACGCAGTATTTT. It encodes CASSSRTSGSDTQYF.

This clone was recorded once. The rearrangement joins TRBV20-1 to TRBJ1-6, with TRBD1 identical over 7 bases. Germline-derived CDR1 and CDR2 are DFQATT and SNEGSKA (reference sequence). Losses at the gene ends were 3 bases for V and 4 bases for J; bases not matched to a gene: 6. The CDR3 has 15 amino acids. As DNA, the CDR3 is TGCAGTGCTAGTGCAGGGGACAGATATAATTCACCCCTCCACTTT. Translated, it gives CSASAGDRYNSPLHF.

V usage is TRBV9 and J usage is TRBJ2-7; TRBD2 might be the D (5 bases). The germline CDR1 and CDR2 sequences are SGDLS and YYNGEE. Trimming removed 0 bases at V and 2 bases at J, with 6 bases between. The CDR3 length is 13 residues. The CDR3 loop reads CASSVDGTYEQYF. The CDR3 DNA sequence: TGTGCCAGCAGCGTAGACGGGACCTACGAGCAGTACTTC.

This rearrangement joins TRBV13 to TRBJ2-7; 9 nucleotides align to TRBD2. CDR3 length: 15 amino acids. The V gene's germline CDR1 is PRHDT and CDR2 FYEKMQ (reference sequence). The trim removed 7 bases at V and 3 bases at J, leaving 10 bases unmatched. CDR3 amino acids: CASKFRASGNYEQYF. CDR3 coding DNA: TGTGCCAGCAAGTTTCGGGCTAGCGGGAACTACGAGCAGTACTTC. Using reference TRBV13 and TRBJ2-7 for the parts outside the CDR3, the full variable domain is AAGVIQSPRHLIKEKRETATLKCYPIPRHDTVYWYQQGPGQDPQFLISFYEKMQSDKGSIPDRFSAQQFSDYHSELNMSSLELGDSALYFCASKFRASGNYEQYFGPGTRLTVT.

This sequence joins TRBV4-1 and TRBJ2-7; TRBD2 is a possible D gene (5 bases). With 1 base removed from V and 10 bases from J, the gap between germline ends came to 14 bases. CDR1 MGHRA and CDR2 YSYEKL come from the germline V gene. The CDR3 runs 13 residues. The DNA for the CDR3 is TGCGCCAGCAGCCAAGTTGATCCCGGGGTACAGTACTTC. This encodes CASSQVDPGVQYF.

The DNA of the CDR3 is TGTGCCAGCAGCCAAAAGCGGGGAGGGCAGTTCTTC. Translating it yields CASSQKRGGQFF. The chain uses TRBV14 and TRBJ2-1; 7 bases map to TRBD2. This CDR3 contains 12 residues. The trim removed 2 bases at V and 12 bases at J, leaving 4 bases unmatched. Germline CDR1 reads SGHDN; CDR2 reads FVKESK.

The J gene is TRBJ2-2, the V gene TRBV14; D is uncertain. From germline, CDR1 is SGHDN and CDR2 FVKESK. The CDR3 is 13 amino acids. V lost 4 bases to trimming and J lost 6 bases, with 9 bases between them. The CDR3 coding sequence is TGTGCCAGCAGCCTCCTCCTTGCCGGGGAGCTGTTTTTT. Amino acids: CASSLLLAGELFF. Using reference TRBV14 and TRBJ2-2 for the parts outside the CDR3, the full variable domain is EAGVTQFPSHSVIEKGQTVTLRCDPISGHDNLYWYRRVMGKEIKFLLHFVKESKQDESGMPNNRFLAERTGGTYSTLKVQPAELEDSGVYFCASSLLLAGELFFGEGSRLTVL.

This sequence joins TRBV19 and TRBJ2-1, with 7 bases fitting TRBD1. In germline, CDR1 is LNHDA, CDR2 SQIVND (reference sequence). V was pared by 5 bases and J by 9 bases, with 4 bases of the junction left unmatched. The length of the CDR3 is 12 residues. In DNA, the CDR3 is TGTGCCAGTAGTCCGACAGGGTTTGAGCAGTTCTTC. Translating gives CASSPTGFEQFF.